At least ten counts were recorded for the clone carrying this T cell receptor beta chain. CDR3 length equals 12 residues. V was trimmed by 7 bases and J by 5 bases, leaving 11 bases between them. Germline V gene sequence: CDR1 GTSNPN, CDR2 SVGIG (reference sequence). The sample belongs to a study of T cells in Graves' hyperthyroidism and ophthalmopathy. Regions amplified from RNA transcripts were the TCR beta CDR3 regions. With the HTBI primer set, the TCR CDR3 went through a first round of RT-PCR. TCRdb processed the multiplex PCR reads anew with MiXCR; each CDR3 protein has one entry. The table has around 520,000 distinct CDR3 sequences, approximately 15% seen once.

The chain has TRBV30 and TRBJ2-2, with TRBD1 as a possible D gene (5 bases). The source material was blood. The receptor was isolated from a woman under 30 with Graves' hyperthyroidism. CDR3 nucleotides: TGTGCCTTTAACCCAGGGACCGGGGAGCTGTTTTTT. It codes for CAFNPGTGELFF.